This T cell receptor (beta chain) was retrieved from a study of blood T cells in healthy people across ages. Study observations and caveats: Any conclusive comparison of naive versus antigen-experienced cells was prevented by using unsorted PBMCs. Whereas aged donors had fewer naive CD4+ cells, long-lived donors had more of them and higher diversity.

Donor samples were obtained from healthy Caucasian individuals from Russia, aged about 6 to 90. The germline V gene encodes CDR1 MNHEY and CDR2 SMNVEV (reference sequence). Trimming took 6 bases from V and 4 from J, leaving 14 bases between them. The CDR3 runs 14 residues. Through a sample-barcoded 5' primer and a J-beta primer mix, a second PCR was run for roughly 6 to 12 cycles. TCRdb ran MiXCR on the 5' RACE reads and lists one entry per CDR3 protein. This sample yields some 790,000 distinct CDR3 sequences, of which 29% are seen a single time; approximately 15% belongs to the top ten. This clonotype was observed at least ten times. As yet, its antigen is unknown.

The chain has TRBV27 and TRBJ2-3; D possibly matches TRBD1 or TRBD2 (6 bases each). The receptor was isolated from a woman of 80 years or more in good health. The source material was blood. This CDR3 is CASRNGGLSDTQYF. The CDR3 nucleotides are TGTGCCAGCAGGAACGGGGGCTTATCAGATACGCAGTATTTT.